The rows below give T cell receptor beta chains drawn from one sample of a study of CD8 T cells in Susac syndrome. MiXCR, applied by TCRdb to the immunoSEQ multiplex PCR reads, yields one record per CDR3 protein. Seen here are under 55,000 distinct CDR3 sequences, 93% observed once, and the top ten hold roughly 0.5%. The sample was CD8+ T cells from PBMCs. The receptors were sampled from a human donor with multiple sclerosis. CDR3s include the opening cysteine and the closing phenylalanine or tryptophan. A D gene is named only where the DNA matches it firmly. Some rows mark clone size as missing; the rest say once, few, many or name a class of expanded clone.

V: TRBV13; D: -; size: -; J: TRBJ2-6; DNA: TGTGCCAGCAGCTTAGGCTGGGCTGGGGCCAACGTCCTGACTTTC; CDR3: CASSLGWAGANVLTF
V: TRBV13; D: TRBD2; size: -; J: TRBJ2-1; DNA: TGTGCCAGCAGCCCCCGGACTAGCGGGGGTCAGTTCTTC; CDR3: CASSPRTSGGQFF
V: TRBV7-9; D: -; size: -; J: TRBJ1-1; DNA: TGTGCCAGCAGCATAATTGGGGAAGCTTTCTTT; CDR3: CASSIIGEAFF
V: TRBV7-9; D: TRBD1; size: -; J: TRBJ1-5; DNA: TGTGCCAGCAGCTCGGGACAGGGGCTGCCCCAGCATTTT; CDR3: CASSSGQGLPQHF
V: TRBV7-2; D: -; size: -; J: TRBJ1-2; DNA: TGTGCCAGCAGCTTATATGTGGGGGGCCCCGACACCTTC; CDR3: CASSLYVGGPDTF
V: TRBV4-3; D: -; size: -; J: TRBJ2-3; DNA: TGCGCCAGCAGCCAAGTCTACTGGGATACGCAGTATTTT; CDR3: CASSQVYWDTQYF
V: TRBV20-1; D: TRBD2; size: once; J: TRBJ2-4; DNA: TGCAGTGCTAGCGGGGGGGCCTTCAAAAACATTCAGTACTTC; CDR3: CSASGGAFKNIQYF
V: TRBV9; D: -; size: -; J: TRBJ1-2; DNA: TGTGCCAGCAGCGTAGGTTCCCTTAACTATGGCTACACCTTC; CDR3: CASSVGSLNYGYTF
V: TRBV7-3; D: -; size: -; J: TRBJ1-6; DNA: TGTGCCAGCAGCTTAGCCCCCCTCGAGTCACCCCTCCACTTT; CDR3: CASSLAPLESPLHF
V: TRBV19; D: TRBD1; size: once; J: TRBJ2-7; DNA: TGTGCCAGTAGTATCGGTGACAGGGTATACGAGCAGTACTTC; CDR3: CASSIGDRVYEQYF
V: TRBV20-1; D: -; size: -; J: TRBJ1-5; DNA: TGCAGTGCTTCCTTAAGGCAGGGGCCCCCAGGCAATCAGCCCCAGCATTTT; CDR3: CSASLRQGPPGNQPQHF
V: TRBV20-1; D: TRBD2; size: -; J: TRBJ2-7; DNA: TGCAGTGCTAGCAGGTCTAGCGGCACCTACGAGCAGTACTTC; CDR3: CSASRSSGTYEQYF
V: TRBV7-9; D: -; size: once; J: TRBJ2-1; DNA: TGTGCCAGCAGCTTAGCGAACGGGGAGCAGTTCTTC; CDR3: CASSLANGEQFF
V: TRBV5-1; D: TRBD1; size: -; J: TRBJ2-1; DNA: TGCGCCAGCAACCCAGGGGGATTTTACAATGAGCAGTTCTTC; CDR3: CASNPGGFYNEQFF